This T cell receptor (beta chain) is drawn from a study of T cells after yellow fever vaccination. V lost 7 bases to trimming and J lost 1 base; unmatched junction nucleotides: 9. This CDR3 comprises 16 residues. Germline CDR1 reads SGHRS; CDR2 reads YFSETQ. TCRdb re-called the 5' RACE reads through MiXCR, storing one row per CDR3 protein. The table has some 400,000 distinct CDR3 sequences, over 5% seen once. The sample holds many counts of this clonotype. Sequenced here: PBMCs, sampled 5 days after the yellow fever booster vaccination. V and J are TRBV5-1 and TRBJ2-1, with 9 bases aligning to TRBD2. The sequence derives from a man aged 25 to 40 who received the YFV17D yellow fever vaccine. The CDR3 is CASGGYSGRSYNEQFF. As DNA, the CDR3 is TGCGCCAGCGGGGGTTATAGCGGGAGATCCTACAATGAGCAGTTCTTC.